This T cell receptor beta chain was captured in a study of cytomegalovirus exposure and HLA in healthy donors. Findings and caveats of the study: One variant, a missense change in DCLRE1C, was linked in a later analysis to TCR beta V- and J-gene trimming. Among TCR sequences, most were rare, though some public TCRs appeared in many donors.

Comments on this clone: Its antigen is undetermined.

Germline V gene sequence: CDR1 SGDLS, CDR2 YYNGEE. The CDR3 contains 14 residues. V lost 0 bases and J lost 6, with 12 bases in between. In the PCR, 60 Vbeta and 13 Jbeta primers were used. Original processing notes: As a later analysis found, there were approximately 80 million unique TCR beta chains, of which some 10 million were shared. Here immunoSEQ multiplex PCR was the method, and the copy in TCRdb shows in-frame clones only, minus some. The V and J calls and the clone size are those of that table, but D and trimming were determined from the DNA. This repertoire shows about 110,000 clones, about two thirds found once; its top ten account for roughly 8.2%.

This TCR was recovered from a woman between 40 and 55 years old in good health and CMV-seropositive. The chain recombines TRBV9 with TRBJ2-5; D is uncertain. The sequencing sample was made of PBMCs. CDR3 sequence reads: CASSVGPATKTQYF. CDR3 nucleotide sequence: TGTGCCAGCAGCGTAGGCCCAGCGACGAAGACCCAGTACTTC.